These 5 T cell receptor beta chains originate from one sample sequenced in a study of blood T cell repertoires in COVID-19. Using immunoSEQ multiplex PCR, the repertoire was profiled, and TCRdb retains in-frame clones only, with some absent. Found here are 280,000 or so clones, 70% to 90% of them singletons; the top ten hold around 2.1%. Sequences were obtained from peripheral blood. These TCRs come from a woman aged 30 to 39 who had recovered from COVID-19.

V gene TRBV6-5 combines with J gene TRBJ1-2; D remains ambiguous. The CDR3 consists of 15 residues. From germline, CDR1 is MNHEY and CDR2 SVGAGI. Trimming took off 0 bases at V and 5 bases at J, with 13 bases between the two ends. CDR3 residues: CASSYSSTILYGYTF. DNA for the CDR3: TGTGCCAGCAGTTACTCGAGTACCATACTATATGGCTACACCTTC.

The CDR3 protein is CAISESTWTSGNTIYF. The CDR3 DNA reads as TGTGCCATCAGTGAGTCGACTTGGACATCTGGAAACACCATATATTTT. The rearrangement links TRBV10-3 to TRBJ1-3; D possibly corresponds to TRBD1 (5 bases). Trimming took 0 bases from V and 1 from J, leaving 10 bases between them. CDR3 length equals 16 residues. Germline-derived CDR1 and CDR2 are ENHRY and SYGVKD.

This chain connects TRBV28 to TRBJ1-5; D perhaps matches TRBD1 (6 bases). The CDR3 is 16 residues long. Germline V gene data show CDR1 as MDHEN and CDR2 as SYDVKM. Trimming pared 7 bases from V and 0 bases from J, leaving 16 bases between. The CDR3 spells CASTARGGLSNQPQHF. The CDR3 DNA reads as TGTGCCAGCACCGCCCGGGGGGGGCTTAGCAATCAGCCCCAGCATTTT.

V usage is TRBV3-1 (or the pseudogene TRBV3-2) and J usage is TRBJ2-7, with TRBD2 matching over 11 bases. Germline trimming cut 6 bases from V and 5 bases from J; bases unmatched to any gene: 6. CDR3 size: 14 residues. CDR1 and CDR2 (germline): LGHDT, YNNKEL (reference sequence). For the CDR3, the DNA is TGTGCCAGCAGAATTAGCGGGAGGGCCGACGAGCAGTACTTC. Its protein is CASRISGRADEQYF.

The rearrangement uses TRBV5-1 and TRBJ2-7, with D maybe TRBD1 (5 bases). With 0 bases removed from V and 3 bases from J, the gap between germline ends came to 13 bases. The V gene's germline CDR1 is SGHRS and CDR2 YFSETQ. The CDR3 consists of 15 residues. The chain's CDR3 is CASSLEGQRIYEQYF. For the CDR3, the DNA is TGCGCCAGCAGCTTGGAGGGGCAACGAATCTACGAGCAGTACTTC. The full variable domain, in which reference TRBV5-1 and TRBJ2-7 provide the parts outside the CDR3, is KAGVTQTPRYLIKTRGQQVTLSCSPISGHRSVSWYQQTPGQGLQFLFEYFSETQRNKGNFPGRFSGRQFSNSRSEMNVSTLELGDSALYLCASSLEGQRIYEQYFGPGTRLTVT.